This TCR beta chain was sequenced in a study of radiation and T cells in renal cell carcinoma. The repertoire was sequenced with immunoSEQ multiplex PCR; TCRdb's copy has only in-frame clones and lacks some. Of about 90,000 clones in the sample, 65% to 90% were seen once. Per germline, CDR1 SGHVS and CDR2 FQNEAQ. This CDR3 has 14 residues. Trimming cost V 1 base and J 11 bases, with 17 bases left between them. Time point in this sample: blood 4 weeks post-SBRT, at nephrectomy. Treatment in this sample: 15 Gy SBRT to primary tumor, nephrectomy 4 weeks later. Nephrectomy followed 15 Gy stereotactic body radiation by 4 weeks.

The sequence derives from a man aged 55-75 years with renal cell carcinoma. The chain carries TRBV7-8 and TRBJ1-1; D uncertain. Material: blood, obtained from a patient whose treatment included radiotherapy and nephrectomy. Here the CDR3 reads CASSLGRVTRGAFF. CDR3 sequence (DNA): TGTGCCAGCAGCTTAGGTCGGGTTACAAGAGGCGCTTTCTTT.